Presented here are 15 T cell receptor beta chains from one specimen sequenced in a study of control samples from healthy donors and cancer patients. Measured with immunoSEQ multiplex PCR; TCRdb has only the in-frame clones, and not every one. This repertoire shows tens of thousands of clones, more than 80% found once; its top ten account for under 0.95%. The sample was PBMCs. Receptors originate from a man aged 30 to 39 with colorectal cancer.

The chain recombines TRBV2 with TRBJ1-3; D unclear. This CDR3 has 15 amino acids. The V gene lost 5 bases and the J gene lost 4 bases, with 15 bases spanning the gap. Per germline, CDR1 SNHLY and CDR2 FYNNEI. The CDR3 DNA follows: TGTGCCAGCAGTCTGGACGCCTTGGTAGGAAACACCATATATTTT. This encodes CASSLDALVGNTIYF.

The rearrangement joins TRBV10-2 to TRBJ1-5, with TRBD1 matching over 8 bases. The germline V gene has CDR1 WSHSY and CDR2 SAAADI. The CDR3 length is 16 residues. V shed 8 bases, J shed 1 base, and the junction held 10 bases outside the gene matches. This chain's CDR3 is CASLNGRTGSNQPQHF. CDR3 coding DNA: TGCGCCAGCTTGAATGGACGGACAGGGAGCAATCAGCCCCAGCATTTT.

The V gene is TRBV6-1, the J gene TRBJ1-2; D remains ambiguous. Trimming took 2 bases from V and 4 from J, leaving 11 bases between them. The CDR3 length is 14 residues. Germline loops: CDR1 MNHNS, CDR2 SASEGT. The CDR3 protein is CASSESRGSYGYTF. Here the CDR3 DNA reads TGTGCCAGCAGTGAAAGCCGTGGAAGCTATGGCTACACCTTC.

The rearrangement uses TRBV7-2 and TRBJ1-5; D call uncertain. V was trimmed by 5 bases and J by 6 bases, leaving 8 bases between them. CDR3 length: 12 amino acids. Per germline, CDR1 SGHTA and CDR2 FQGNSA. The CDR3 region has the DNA TGTGCCAGCAGCCGTATCGGTCAGCCCCAGCATTTT. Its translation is CASSRIGQPQHF.

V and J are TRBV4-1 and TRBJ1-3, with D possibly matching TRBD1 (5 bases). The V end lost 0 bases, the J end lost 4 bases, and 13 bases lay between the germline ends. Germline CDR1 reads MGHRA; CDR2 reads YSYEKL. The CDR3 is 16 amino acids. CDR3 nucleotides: TGCGCCAGCAGCCAAGATCGGCCCAGGGAGGGAAACACCATATATTTT. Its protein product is CASSQDRPREGNTIYF.

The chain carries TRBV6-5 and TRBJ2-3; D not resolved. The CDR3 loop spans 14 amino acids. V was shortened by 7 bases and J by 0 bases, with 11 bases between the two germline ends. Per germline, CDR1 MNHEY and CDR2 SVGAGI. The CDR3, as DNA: TGTGCCAGCACCCCCCACCCTAGCACAGATACGCAGTATTTT. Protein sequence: CASTPHPSTDTQYF.

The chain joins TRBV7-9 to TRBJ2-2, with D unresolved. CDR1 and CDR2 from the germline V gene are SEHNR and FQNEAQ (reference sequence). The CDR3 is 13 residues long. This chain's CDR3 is CAPERPNTGELFF. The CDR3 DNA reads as TGTGCGCCGGAAAGGCCGAACACCGGGGAGCTGTTTTTT.

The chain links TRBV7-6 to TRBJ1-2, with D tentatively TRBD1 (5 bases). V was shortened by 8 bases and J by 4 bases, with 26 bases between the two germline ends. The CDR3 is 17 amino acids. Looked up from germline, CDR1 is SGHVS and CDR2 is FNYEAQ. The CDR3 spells CASANLPTSRGGYGYTF. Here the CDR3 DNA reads TGTGCCAGCGCAAACCTACCTACTTCCCGGGGGGGCTATGGCTACACCTTC.

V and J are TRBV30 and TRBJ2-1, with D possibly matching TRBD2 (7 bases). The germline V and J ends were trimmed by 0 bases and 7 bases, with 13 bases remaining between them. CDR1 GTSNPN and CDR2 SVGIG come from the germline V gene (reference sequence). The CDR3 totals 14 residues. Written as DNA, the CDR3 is TGTGCCTGGAGTGTACGGGGAGGGACAAATGAGCAGTTCTTC. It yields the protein CAWSVRGGTNEQFF.

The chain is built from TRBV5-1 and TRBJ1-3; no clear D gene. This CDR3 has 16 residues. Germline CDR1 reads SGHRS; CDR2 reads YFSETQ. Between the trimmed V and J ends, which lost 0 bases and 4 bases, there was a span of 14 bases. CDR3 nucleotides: TGCGCCAGCAGCTTGGGGGTACTGGCAGCAGGAAACACCATATATTTT. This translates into CASSLGVLAAGNTIYF.

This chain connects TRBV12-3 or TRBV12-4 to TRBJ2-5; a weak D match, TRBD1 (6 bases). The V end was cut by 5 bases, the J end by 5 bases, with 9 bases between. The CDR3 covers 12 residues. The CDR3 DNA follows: TGTGCCAGCAGTCCCACAGGGGAGACCCAGTACTTC. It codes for CASSPTGETQYF.

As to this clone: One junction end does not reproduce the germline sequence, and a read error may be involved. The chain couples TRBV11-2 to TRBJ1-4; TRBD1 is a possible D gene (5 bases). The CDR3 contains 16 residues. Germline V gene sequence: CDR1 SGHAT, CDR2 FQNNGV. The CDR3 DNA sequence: TGTGCCAGCAGCCCCAATCCGGGACGGACGAATGAAAAGCTGTTTTTT. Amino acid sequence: CASSPNPGRTNEKLFF.

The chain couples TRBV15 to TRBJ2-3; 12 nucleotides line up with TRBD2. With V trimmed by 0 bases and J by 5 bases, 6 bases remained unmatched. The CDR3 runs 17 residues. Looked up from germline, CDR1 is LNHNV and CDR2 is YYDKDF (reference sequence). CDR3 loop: CATSRDLLAGGGDTQYF. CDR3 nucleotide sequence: TGTGCCACCAGCAGAGATCTACTAGCGGGGGGAGGAGATACGCAGTATTTT.

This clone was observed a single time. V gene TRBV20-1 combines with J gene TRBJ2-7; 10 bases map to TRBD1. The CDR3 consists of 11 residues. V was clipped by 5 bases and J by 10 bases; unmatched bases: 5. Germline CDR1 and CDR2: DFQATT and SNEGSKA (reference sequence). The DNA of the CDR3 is TGCAGTGCTGACGGACAGGGGGTTCAGTACTTC. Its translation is CSADGQGVQYF.

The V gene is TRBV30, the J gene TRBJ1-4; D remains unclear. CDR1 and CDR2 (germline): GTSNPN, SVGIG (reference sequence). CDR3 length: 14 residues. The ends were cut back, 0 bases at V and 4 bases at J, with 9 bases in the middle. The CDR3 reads CAWSVLLNNEKLFF. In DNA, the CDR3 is TGTGCCTGGAGTGTGTTGCTGAATAATGAAAAACTGTTTTTT.